This T cell receptor (beta chain) stems from a study of fetal regulatory T cell absence and autoimmunity. General study findings and limits: TRB gene family usage was broadly similar in cord blood and pancreas.

In the case of this clone: The antigen remains unidentified.

Trimming removed 0 bases at V and 6 bases at J, with 13 bases between. Germline V gene data show CDR1 as SGHNT and CDR2 as YYREEE (reference sequence). The CDR3 has 15 amino acids. The assay was immunoSEQ multiplex PCR, and TCRdb's table has in-frame clones only and misses some. The table has approximately 94,000 clones, around 72% seen once. The chain links TRBV5-4 to TRBJ1-5, with D possibly TRBD1 on 5 matching bases. Specimen: pancreas tissue. The sequence came from a male donor with IPEX syndrome. The CDR3 protein is CASSLGGGTAQPQHF. CDR3 coding DNA: TGTGCCAGCAGCTTGGGGGGGGGAACAGCTCAGCCCCAGCATTTT. The whole variable domain, remainder taken from reference TRBV5-4 and TRBJ1-5, is ETGVTQSPTHLIKTRGQQVTLRCSSQSGHNTVSWYQQALGQGPQFIFQYYREEENGRGNFPPRFSGLQFPNYSSELNVNALELDDSALYLCASSLGGGTAQPQHFGDGTRLSIL.